This T cell receptor (beta chain) came from a study of cytotoxic CD8 clonotypes in ibrutinib-treated CLL. Study background: The patients comprised roughly 10 relapsed/refractory and approximately 16 treatment-naive cases, some 18 IGHV unmutated. Broader study findings: Clonality was elevated at ibrutinib response and had returned toward baseline at progression. Different sampling times were used for sustained-remission and progressing patients. In comparison with age-matched healthy donors, baseline clonality was higher and tracked circulating CD8+ T-cell counts.

The assay was immunoSEQ multiplex PCR, and TCRdb's table has in-frame clones only and misses some. The sample yields 270,000 or so clones, approximately 76% seen once. A word on this clone: Its antigen remains unknown.

This sequence originates from a human donor with chronic lymphocytic leukemia. The material sequenced was PBMCs, taken at disease progression, from a patient treated with ibrutinib.

Written as DNA, the CDR3 is TGTGCCAGCAGCTTAGGCCCTACAGGTGGGCTTTCACCCCTCCACTTT. This codes for CASSLGPTGGLSPLHF. The chain employs TRBV7-6 and TRBJ1-6; perhaps TRBD1 as D (5 bases). With 1 base removed from V and 9 bases from J, the gap between germline ends came to 16 bases. In germline, CDR1 is SGHVS, CDR2 FNYEAQ. The CDR3 is 16 amino acids. Complete variable domain (other parts from reference TRBV7-6 and TRBJ1-6): GAGVSQSPRYKVTKRGQDVALRCDPISGHVSLYWYRQALGQGPEFLTYFNYEAQQDKSGLPNDRFSAERPEGSISTLTIQRTEQRDSAMYRCASSLGPTGGLSPLHFGNGTRLTVT.